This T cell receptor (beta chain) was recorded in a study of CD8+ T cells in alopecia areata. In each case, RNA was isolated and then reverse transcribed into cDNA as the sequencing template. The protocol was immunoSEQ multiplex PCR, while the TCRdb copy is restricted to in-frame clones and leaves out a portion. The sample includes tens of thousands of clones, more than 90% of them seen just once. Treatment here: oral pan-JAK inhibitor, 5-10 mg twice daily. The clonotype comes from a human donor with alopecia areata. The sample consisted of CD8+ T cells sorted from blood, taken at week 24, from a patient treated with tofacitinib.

The CDR3 is CASSLVGTGVNEQFF. The CDR3 DNA reads TGTGCCAGCAGCTTAGTTGGGACAGGGGTAAATGAGCAGTTCTTC. J is TRBJ2-1 and V is TRBV7-2; 10 nucleotides line up with TRBD1. CDR1 is SGHTA and CDR2 is FQGNSA in the germline V gene. V dropped 1 base and J dropped 7; count of bases not matched to a gene: 4. There are 15 residues in the CDR3.